Below, 29 T cell receptor beta chains from the same sample are listed, as sequenced in a study of cytomegalovirus exposure and HLA in healthy donors. Researchers ran the PCR with 60 Vbeta and 13 Jbeta primers. Profiling relied on immunoSEQ multiplex PCR, and the TCRdb table lists in-frame clones only, not all of them. The table has about 180,000 clones, 75% seen once. Sequencing input: PBMCs. These receptors were collected from a male donor in good health and CMV-seronegative.

This chain uses TRBV30 with TRBJ2-1; 11 bases are a match to TRBD1. The V gene end was trimmed by 3 bases and the J gene end by 4 bases; junction bases not matched to a gene: 5. The germline CDR1 and CDR2 sequences are GTSNPN and SVGIG (reference sequence). CDR3 size: 15 residues. The CDR3 region is CAWSLGQGAYNEQFF. In DNA form, the CDR3 reads TGTGCCTGGAGCCTCGGACAGGGGGCATACAATGAGCAGTTCTTC. The entire variable domain, with the rest obtained from reference TRBV30 and TRBJ2-1, is as follows: SQTIHQWPATLVQPVGSPLSLECTVEGTSNPNLYWYRQAAGRGLQLLFYSVGIGQISSEVPQNLSASRPQDRQFILSSKKLLLSDSGFYLCAWSLGQGAYNEQFFGPGTRLTVL.

This clone was detected once. This rearrangement joins TRBV6-5 to TRBJ2-4, with D possibly being TRBD2 (5 bases). The CDR3 consists of 16 residues. Trimming removed 4 bases from V and 1 base from J, with 14 bases in between. Germline CDR1 MNHEY, CDR2 SVGAGI. The CDR3 loop reads CASSFGLGSAKNIQYF. For the CDR3, the DNA is TGTGCCAGCAGTTTTGGACTGGGTTCGGCCAAAAACATTCAGTACTTC.

J is TRBJ1-1 and V is TRBV12-5; the D gene is possibly TRBD1 (5 bases). The V end lost 6 bases, the J end lost 8 bases, and 13 bases lay between the germline ends. Germline assignment: CDR1 LGHNT and CDR2 FRNRAP. CDR3 length: 12 amino acids. CDR3 sequence reads: CASGREGKEAFF. CDR3 sequence (DNA): TGTGCTAGTGGCCGGGAGGGGAAAGAAGCTTTCTTT.

There are a few counts of this clone. The J gene is TRBJ1-2, the V gene TRBV10-3; a weak D match, TRBD1 (6 bases). Between the trimmed V and J ends, which lost 0 bases and 8 bases, there was a span of 16 bases. This CDR3 has 15 amino acids. CDR1 and CDR2 from the germline V gene are ENHRY and SYGVKD. The CDR3: CAISESTGTLGGYTF. The CDR3 DNA sequence: TGTGCCATCAGTGAGTCGACTGGGACACTCGGCGGCTACACCTTC.

This chain joins TRBV28 and TRBJ2-7; D is perhaps TRBD1 (5 bases). V gave up 8 bases and J gave up 4 bases, with 18 bases separating them. CDR1 MDHEN and CDR2 SYDVKM come from the germline V gene. CDR3 length equals 14 residues. The CDR3 spells CASQSPGFGYEQYF. CDR3 coding DNA: TGTGCCAGCCAGTCCCCAGGGTTTGGGTACGAGCAGTACTTC.

This chain links TRBV19 with TRBJ1-5, with D tentatively TRBD1 (5 bases). The germline V gene has CDR1 LNHDA and CDR2 SQIVND (reference sequence). The CDR3 spans 13 residues. V dropped 6 bases and J dropped 4 bases, with 10 bases sitting between them. CDR3: CASSSGQNQPQHF. As DNA, the CDR3 is TGTGCCAGTAGCTCAGGGCAGAATCAGCCCCAGCATTTT. The whole variable domain, filled in from reference TRBV19 and TRBJ1-5, reads DGGITQSPKYLFRKEGQNVTLSCEQNLNHDAMYWYRQDPGQGLRLIYYSQIVNDFQKGDIAEGYSVSREKKESFPLTVTSAQKNPTAFYLCASSSGQNQPQHFGDGTRLSIL.

The chain recombines TRBV30 with TRBJ1-3; TRBD1 agrees at 8 bases. This CDR3 spans 12 amino acids. CDR1 is GTSNPN and CDR2 is SVGIG in the germline V gene (reference sequence). Trimming removed 4 bases from V and 7 bases from J; junction bases left unmatched: 3. DNA for the CDR3: TGTGCCTGGACCGGACAGGGTAACACCATATATTTT. It encodes CAWTGQGNTIYF.

The chain uses TRBV30 and TRBJ1-6, with D tentatively TRBD1 (6 bases). The CDR3 spans 15 residues. CDR1 is GTSNPN, CDR2 SVGIG, per germline (reference sequence). Trimming shortened V by 2 bases and J by 4 bases, and 12 bases separated the two germline ends. In DNA, the CDR3 is TGTGCCTGGAGTCACAGGGACCGATATAATTCACCCCTCCACTTT. It encodes CAWSHRDRYNSPLHF.

This clone was observed a single time. The V and J genes are TRBV6-6 and TRBJ1-1; D is perhaps TRBD1 (6 bases). V was shortened by 8 bases and J by 4 bases, with 11 bases between the two germline ends. The CDR3 consists of 12 residues. CDR1 is MNHNY and CDR2 is SVGAGI in the germline V gene (reference sequence). CDR3 residues: CASGQGSTEAFF. CDR3 nucleotide sequence: TGTGCCAGCGGGCAGGGGAGCACTGAAGCTTTCTTT.

This chain connects TRBV11-2 to TRBJ2-2, with TRBD1 matching 7 bases. After removal of 5 bases from V and 0 bases from J, the junction contained 9 bases not matched to a gene. The CDR3 extends over 17 amino acids. Germline CDR1 and CDR2: SGHAT and FQNNGV. The CDR3 region is CASSTPDRAANTGELFF. The CDR3 DNA reads TGTGCCAGCAGCACCCCTGACAGGGCAGCGAACACCGGGGAGCTGTTTTTT.

Only a few counts were recorded for this clone. The genes are TRBV30 and TRBJ2-3; D gene uncertain. V dropped 0 bases and J dropped 5 bases, with 9 bases sitting between them. The germline gives CDR1 GTSNPN, CDR2 SVGIG (reference sequence). The CDR3 covers 13 residues. Written as DNA, the CDR3 is TGTGCCTGGAGTGTACAGAGCCGAGATACGCAGTATTTT. Residues: CAWSVQSRDTQYF.

About this clone itself: Other nucleotide sequences from this sample produce the same CDR3. V gene TRBV6-5 combines with J gene TRBJ1-1; 8 nucleotides agree with TRBD1. Per the germline V gene, CDR1 is MNHEY and CDR2 is SVGAGI. The CDR3 has 14 amino acids. Trimming cost V 2 bases and J 5 bases; bases outside gene matches: 4. The chain's CDR3 is CASSYNRGETEAFF. The CDR3 coding sequence is TGTGCCAGCAGTTACAACAGGGGGGAAACTGAAGCTTTCTTT.

The rearrangement joins TRBV6-1 to TRBJ2-3; 7 nucleotides align to TRBD1. V shed 7 bases and J 4 bases; nucleotides not matched to a gene: 11. The CDR3 totals 15 residues. Germline V gene lookup returns CDR1 MNHNS and CDR2 SASEGT. This CDR3 reads CASNRRQGDSDTQYF. The CDR3 nucleotides are TGTGCCAGCAATAGAAGACAGGGAGACTCAGATACGCAGTATTTT.

The chain links TRBV5-6 to TRBJ2-7; 10 nucleotides agree with TRBD1. The CDR3 totals 14 residues. Germline CDR1 SGHDT, CDR2 YYEEEE. The V segment lost 4 bases and the J segment 2 bases; nucleotides outside the gene matches: 3. The CDR3 region has the DNA TGTGCCAGCAGCCCTGGACAGGGGGCCTACGAGCAGTACTTC. It is translated as CASSPGQGAYEQYF.

The chain has TRBV6-1 and TRBJ1-5; 10 nucleotides align to TRBD1. The germline gives CDR1 MNHNS, CDR2 SASEGT. The V segment lost 4 bases and the J segment 5 bases; nucleotides outside the gene matches: 2. The CDR3 length is 14 residues. The CDR3 sequence is CASSVTGGDQPQHF. The CDR3 nucleotides are TGTGCCAGCAGTGTGACAGGGGGCGATCAGCCCCAGCATTTT.

The chain combines TRBV6-5 with TRBJ1-2, with 8 positions matching TRBD1. This CDR3 spans 15 amino acids. The germline V gene encodes CDR1 MNHEY and CDR2 SVGAGI. V shed 3 bases and J 6 bases; nucleotides not matched to a gene: 9. DNA of the CDR3: TGTGCCAGCAGTTATTCGTTCAGGGGGCGGGATGGCTACACCTTC. It translates to CASSYSFRGRDGYTF.

This chain uses TRBV27 with TRBJ1-5; unclear D gene. From germline, CDR1 is MNHEY and CDR2 SMNVEV (reference sequence). The V end lost 2 bases, the J end lost 5 bases, and 16 bases lay between the germline ends. The CDR3 loop spans 16 amino acids. In nucleotides, the CDR3 is TGTGCCAGCAGTTTAGGATTGGGGAGAGGCTATCAGCCCCAGCATTTT. It is translated as CASSLGLGRGYQPQHF.

Only a few counts were recorded for this clone. The gene calls are TRBV28 and TRBJ1-3; D gene ambiguous. V was cut by 6 bases and J by 2 bases, with 5 bases left in between. This CDR3 contains 12 residues. The germline CDR1 and CDR2 sequences are MDHEN and SYDVKM. The CDR3 sequence is CASSFPGNTIYF. The CDR3 bases are TGTGCCAGCAGCTTTCCTGGAAACACCATATATTTT.

This chain links TRBV2 with TRBJ1-4; TRBD1 might be the D (6 bases). Germline loops: CDR1 SNHLY, CDR2 FYNNEI. This CDR3 has 15 amino acids. Trimming pared 7 bases from V and 8 bases from J, leaving 20 bases between. The DNA for the CDR3 is TGTGCCAGCACCCTACAGGGCAGGGAAAGGGAAAAACTGTTTTTT. Amino acids: CASTLQGREREKLFF.

The chain uses TRBV28 and TRBJ1-5, with D uncertain. Trimming stripped 4 bases from V and 3 bases from J, with 7 bases between. CDR3 length: 13 amino acids. CDR1 and CDR2 from the germline V gene are MDHEN and SYDVKM. CDR3 in amino acids: CASSSIDNQPQHF. In nucleotides, the CDR3 is TGTGCCAGCAGTTCGATAGACAATCAGCCCCAGCATTTT.

The CDR3 loop reads CASSPPGQGVDTQYF. The CDR3 nucleotides are TGTGCCAGCAGCCCGCCAGGACAGGGGGTCGATACGCAGTATTTT. The V gene is TRBV7-9, the J gene TRBJ2-3, with 10 bases lining up with TRBD1. J was trimmed by 6 bases and V by 5 bases; bases with no gene match: 8. Germline-derived CDR1 and CDR2 are SEHNR and FQNEAQ (reference sequence). The CDR3 loop spans 15 amino acids.

This chain links TRBV5-6 with TRBJ1-5, with D tentatively TRBD1 (5 bases). In germline, CDR1 is SGHDT, CDR2 YYEEEE. The CDR3 runs 16 residues. Trimming left V 1 base short and J 5 bases short, with 16 bases between. The CDR3 region is CASSLRGDEADQPQHF. Written as DNA, the CDR3 is TGTGCCAGCAGCTTGAGGGGCGACGAGGCCGATCAGCCCCAGCATTTT.

This clone was seen a handful of times. The junction departs from the called germline gene at one end, perhaps through a read error. CDR3 amino acids: CSSSSGTSFSEQFF. The CDR3 bases are TGTTCCAGCAGCTCCGGGACTAGCTTTAGTGAGCAGTTCTTC. The genes are TRBV7-9 and TRBJ2-1, with 9 nucleotides matching TRBD2. CDR3 length: 14 amino acids. Per the germline V gene, CDR1 is SEHNR and CDR2 is FQNEAQ (reference sequence).

The rearrangement uses TRBV6-5 and TRBJ1-2, with TRBD1 as a possible D gene (5 bases). The length of the CDR3 is 15 residues. Trimming removed 7 bases from V and 5 bases from J, with 20 bases in between. The germline CDR1 and CDR2 sequences are MNHEY and SVGAGI. CDR3 amino acids: CASTYAGGRDYGYTF. CDR3 nucleotide sequence: TGTGCCAGCACCTACGCCGGGGGAAGAGATTATGGCTACACCTTC.

V gene TRBV19 combines with J gene TRBJ2-1, with TRBD2 identical over 11 bases. This CDR3 has 15 amino acids. Germline V gene sequence: CDR1 LNHDA, CDR2 SQIVND (reference sequence). V was pared by 9 bases and J by 5 bases, with 9 bases of the junction left unmatched. The CDR3 sequence is CASHAGTSGDNEQFF. The CDR3 DNA reads as TGTGCCAGCCACGCCGGGACTAGCGGAGACAATGAGCAGTTCTTC.

The table lists this clone with a count of one. The genes are TRBV6-1 and TRBJ2-5; possibly TRBD2 for D (5 bases). The J call is doubtful: the DNA matches TRBJ2-7 better. The CDR3 runs 18 residues. Germline lookup yields CDR1 MNHNS and CDR2 SASEGT. In DNA, the CDR3 is TGTGCCAGCAGTGAAGTGCTGGGTGGGGAATGGAGGCCCTACGAGCAGTACTTC. Its translation is CASSEVLGGEWRPYEQYF.

The V gene is TRBV6-6, the J gene TRBJ1-3; no reliable D call. The CDR3 consists of 13 residues. The germline V and J ends were trimmed by 5 bases and 4 bases, with 9 bases remaining between them. Germline-derived CDR1 and CDR2 are MNHNY and SVGAGI (reference sequence). The CDR3: CASSPVEGNTIYF. DNA for the CDR3: TGTGCCAGCAGTCCAGTCGAAGGAAACACCATATATTTT.

The CDR3 nucleotides read TGTGCCAGCAGCCCCCGGGGAGCTGGTGAGCAGTTCTTC. It specifies CASSPRGAGEQFF. The chain carries TRBV7-3 and TRBJ2-1; TRBD2 might be the D (5 bases). The CDR3 sequence is 13 residues long. The germline V and J ends were trimmed by 5 bases and 9 bases, with 14 bases remaining between them. Germline lookup yields CDR1 SGHTA and CDR2 FQGTGA.

This clone was observed once. The CDR3 reads CATSRDLGGGGNQPQHF. CDR3 bases: TGTGCCACCAGCAGAGATCTGGGAGGGGGTGGCAATCAGCCCCAGCATTTT. The V gene is TRBV15, the J gene TRBJ1-5; D may be TRBD1 (6 bases). V lost 0 bases and J 2 bases, leaving 14 bases between the germline ends. Per the germline V gene, CDR1 is LNHNV and CDR2 is YYDKDF (reference sequence). The CDR3 length is 17 residues.